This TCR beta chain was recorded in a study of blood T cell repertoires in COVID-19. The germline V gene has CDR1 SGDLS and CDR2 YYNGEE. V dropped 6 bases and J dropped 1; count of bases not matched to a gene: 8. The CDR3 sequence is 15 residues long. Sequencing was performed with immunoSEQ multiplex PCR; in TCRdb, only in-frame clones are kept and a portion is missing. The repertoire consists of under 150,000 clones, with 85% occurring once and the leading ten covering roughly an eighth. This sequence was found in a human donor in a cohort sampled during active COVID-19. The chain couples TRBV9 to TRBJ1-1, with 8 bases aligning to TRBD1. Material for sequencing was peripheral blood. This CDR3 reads CASNTQGVRNTEAFF. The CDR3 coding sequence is TGTGCCAGCAACACACAGGGGGTCCGGAACACTGAAGCTTTCTTT.